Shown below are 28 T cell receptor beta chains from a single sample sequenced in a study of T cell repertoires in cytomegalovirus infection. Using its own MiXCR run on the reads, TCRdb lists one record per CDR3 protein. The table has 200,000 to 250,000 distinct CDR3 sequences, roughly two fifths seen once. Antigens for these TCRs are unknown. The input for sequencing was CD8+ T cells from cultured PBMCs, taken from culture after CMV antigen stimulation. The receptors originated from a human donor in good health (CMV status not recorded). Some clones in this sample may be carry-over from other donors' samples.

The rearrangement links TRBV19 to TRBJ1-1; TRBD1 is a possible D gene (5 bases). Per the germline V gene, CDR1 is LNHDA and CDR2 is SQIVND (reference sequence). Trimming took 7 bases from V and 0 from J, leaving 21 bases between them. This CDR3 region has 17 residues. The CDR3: CASTPRGTANMNTEAFF. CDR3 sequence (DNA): TGTGCCAGTACCCCAAGAGGGACGGCGAACATGAACACTGAAGCTTTCTTT.

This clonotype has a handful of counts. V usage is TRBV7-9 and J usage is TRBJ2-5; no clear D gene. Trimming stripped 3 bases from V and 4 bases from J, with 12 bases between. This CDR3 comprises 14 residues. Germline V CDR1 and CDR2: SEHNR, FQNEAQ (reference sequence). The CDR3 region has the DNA TGTGCCAGCAGCTTCGGCCGTATGGCAGAGACCCAGTACTTC. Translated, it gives CASSFGRMAETQYF.

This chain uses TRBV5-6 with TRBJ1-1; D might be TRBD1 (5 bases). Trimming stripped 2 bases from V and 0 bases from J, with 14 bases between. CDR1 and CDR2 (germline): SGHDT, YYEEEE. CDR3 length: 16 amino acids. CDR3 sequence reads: CASSFQGGPMNTEAFF. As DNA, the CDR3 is TGTGCCAGCAGCTTCCAGGGCGGACCTATGAACACTGAAGCTTTCTTT.

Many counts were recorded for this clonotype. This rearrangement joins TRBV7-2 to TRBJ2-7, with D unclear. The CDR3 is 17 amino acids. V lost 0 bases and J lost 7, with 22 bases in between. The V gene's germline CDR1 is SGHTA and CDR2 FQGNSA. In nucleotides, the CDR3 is TGTGCCAGCAGCTTAGCGATCCCAGTCGCTCGAGTTGGGGAGCAGTACTTC. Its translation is CASSLAIPVARVGEQYF.

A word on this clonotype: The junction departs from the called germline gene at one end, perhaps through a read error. The CDR3 region has the DNA TGTGCCAGCAGCCAAGACTACCAAACAGATACGCAGTATTTT. Protein product: CASSQDYQTDTQYF. The rearrangement joins TRBV4-1 to TRBJ2-3, with TRBD2 as a possible D gene (5 bases). The CDR3 runs 14 residues. Germline-derived CDR1 and CDR2 are MGHRA and YSYEKL.

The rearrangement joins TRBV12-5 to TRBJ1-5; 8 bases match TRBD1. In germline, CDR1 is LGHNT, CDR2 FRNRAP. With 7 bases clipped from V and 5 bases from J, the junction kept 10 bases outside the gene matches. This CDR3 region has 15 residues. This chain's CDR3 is CASAADRGIDQPQHF. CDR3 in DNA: TGTGCTAGTGCCGCCGACAGGGGTATCGATCAGCCCCAGCATTTT.

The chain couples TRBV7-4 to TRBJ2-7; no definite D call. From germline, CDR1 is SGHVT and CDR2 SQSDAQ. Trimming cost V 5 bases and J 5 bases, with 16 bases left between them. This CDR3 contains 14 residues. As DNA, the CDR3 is TGTGCCAGCAGCCGGGTGAGTGGAGCAGACGAGCAGTACTTC. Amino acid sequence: CASSRVSGADEQYF.

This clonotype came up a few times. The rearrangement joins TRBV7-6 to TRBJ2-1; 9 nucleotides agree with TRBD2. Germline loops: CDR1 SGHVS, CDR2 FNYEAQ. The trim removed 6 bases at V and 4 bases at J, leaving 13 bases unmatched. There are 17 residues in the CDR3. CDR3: CASSLRGLREGYNEQFF. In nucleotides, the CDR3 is TGTGCCAGCAGTTTAAGGGGATTGCGGGAGGGTTACAATGAGCAGTTCTTC.

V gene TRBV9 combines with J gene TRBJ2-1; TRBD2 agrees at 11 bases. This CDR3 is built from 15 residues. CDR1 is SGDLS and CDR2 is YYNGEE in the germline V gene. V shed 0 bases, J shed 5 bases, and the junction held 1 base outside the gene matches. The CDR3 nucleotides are TGTGCCAGCAGCGTAGAGGGACTAGCGGACAATGAGCAGTTCTTC. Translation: CASSVEGLADNEQFF.

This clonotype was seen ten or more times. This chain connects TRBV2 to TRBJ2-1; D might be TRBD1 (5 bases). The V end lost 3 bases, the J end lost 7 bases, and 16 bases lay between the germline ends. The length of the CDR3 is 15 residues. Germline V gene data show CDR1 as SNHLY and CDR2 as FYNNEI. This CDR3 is CASSEVQGTKNEQFF. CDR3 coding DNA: TGTGCCAGCAGTGAGGTTCAGGGCACTAAGAATGAGCAGTTCTTC.

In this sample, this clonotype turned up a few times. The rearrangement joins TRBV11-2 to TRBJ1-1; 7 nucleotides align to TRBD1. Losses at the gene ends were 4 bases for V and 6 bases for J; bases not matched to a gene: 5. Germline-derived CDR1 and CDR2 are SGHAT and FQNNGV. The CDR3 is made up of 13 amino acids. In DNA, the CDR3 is TGTGCCAGCAGCTCCGGTGACAGGGCTGAAGCTTTCTTT. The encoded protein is CASSSGDRAEAFF.

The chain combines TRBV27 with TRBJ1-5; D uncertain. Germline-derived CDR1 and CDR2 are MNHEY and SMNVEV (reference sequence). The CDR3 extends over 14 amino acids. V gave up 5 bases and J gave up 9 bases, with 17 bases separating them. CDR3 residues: CASSNRVGSWPQHF. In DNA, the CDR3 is TGTGCCAGCAGTAACCGGGTCGGCTCTTGGCCCCAGCATTTT.

CDR3 amino acids: CASSKELSYNEQFF. DNA of the CDR3: TGTGCCAGTAGTAAGGAGCTCTCCTACAATGAGCAGTTCTTC. V is TRBV19 and J is TRBJ2-1; D gene ambiguous. This CDR3 is 14 amino acids long. Germline V CDR1 and CDR2: LNHDA, SQIVND (reference sequence). Trimming shortened V by 4 bases and J by 0 bases, and 7 bases separated the two germline ends.

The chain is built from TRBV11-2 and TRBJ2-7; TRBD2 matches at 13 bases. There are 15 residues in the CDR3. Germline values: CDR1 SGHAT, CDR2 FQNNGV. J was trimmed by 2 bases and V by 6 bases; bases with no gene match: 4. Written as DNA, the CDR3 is TGTGCCAGCAGACCACTAGCGGGAGGGCCCTACGAGCAGTACTTC. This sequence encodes CASRPLAGGPYEQYF.

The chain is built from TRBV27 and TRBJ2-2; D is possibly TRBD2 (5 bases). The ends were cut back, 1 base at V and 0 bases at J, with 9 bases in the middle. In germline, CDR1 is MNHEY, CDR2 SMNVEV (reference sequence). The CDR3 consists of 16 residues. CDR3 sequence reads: CASSLWRAANTGELFF. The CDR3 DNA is TGTGCCAGCAGTTTATGGCGGGCGGCGAACACCGGGGAGCTGTTTTTT.

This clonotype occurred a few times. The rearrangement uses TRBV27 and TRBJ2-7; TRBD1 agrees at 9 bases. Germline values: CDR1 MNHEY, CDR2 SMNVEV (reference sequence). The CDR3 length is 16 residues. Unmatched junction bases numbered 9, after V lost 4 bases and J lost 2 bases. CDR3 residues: CASSYQGQGNAYEQYF. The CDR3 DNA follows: TGTGCCAGCAGTTATCAGGGACAGGGCAATGCCTACGAGCAGTACTTC.

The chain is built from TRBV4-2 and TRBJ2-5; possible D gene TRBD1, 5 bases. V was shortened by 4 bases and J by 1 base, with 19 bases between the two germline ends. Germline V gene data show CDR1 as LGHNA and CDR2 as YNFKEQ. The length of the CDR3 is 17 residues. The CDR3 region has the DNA TGTGCCAGCAGCCTCATAGTGGCAGGGTTGAGCCAAGAGACCCAGTACTTC. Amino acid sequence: CASSLIVAGLSQETQYF.

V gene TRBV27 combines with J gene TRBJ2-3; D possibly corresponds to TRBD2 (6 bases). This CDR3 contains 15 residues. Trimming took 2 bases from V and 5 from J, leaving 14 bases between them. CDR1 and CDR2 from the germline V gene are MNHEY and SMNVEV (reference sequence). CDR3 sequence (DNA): TGTGCCAGCAGTTTAGTGACGGGGCGGGGAGATACGCAGTATTTT. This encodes CASSLVTGRGDTQYF.

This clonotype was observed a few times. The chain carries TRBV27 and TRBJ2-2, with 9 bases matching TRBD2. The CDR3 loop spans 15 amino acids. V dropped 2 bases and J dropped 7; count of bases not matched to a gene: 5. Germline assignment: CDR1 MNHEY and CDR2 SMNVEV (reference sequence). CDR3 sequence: CASSLIAGVGGELFF. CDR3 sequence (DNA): TGTGCCAGCAGTTTAATAGCGGGGGTGGGCGGGGAGCTGTTTTTT.

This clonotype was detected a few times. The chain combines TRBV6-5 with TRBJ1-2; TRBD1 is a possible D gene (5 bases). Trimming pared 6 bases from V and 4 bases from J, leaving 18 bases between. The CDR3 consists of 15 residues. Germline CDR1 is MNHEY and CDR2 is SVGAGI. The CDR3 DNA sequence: TGTGCCAGCAGCCCCCGGGGGGTGGGCGGCTATGGCTACACCTTC. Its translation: CASSPRGVGGYGYTF.

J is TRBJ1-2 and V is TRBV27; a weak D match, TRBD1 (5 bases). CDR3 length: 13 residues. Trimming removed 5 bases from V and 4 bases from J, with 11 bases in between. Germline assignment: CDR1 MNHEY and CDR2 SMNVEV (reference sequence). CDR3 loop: CASSTTESYGYTF. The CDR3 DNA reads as TGTGCCAGCAGTACGACAGAGAGCTATGGCTACACCTTC.

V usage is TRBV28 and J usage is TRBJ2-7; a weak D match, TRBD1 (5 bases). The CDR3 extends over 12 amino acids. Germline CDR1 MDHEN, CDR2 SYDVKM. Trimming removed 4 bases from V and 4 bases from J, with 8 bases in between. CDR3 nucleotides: TGTGCCAGCAGTTCCGACAGATACGAGCAGTACTTC. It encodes CASSSDRYEQYF.

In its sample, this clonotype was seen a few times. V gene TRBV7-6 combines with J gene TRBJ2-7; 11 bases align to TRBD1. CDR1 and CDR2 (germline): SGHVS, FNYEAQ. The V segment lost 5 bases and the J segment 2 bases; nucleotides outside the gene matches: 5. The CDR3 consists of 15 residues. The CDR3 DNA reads TGTGCCAGCAGCACGGGACAGGGGGGGACCTACGAGCAGTACTTC. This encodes CASSTGQGGTYEQYF.

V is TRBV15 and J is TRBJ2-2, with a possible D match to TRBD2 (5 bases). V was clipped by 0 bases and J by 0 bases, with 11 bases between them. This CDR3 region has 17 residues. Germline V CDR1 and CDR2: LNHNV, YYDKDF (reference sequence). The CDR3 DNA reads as TGTGCCACCAGCAGAGATGAGAAGGGAGCGAACACCGGGGAGCTGTTTTTT. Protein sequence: CATSRDEKGANTGELFF.

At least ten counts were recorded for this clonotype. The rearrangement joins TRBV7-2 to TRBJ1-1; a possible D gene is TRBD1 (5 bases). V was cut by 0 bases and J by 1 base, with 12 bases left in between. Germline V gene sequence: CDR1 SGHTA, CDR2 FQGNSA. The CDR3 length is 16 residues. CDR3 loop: CASSLASRGSNTEAFF. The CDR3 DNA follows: TGTGCCAGCAGCTTAGCTTCTAGGGGTTCGAACACTGAAGCTTTCTTT.

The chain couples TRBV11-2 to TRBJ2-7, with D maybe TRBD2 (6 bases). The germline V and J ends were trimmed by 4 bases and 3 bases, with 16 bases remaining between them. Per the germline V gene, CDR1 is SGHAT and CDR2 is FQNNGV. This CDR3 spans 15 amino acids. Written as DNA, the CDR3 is TGTGCCAGCAGCTACCGGGGACTCGTGGACTACGAGCAGTACTTC. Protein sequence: CASSYRGLVDYEQYF.

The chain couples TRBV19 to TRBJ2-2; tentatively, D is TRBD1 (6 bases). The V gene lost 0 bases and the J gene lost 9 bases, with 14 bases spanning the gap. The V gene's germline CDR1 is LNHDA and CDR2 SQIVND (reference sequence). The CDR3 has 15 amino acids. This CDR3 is CASSIDGLGGWELFF. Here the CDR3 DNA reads TGTGCCAGTAGTATAGATGGATTAGGGGGTTGGGAGCTGTTTTTT.

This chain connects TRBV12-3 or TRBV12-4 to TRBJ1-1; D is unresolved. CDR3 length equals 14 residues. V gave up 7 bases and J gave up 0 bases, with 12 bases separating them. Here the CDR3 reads CASTPGDMNTEAFF. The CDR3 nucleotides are TGTGCCAGCACCCCGGGAGACATGAACACTGAAGCTTTCTTT.